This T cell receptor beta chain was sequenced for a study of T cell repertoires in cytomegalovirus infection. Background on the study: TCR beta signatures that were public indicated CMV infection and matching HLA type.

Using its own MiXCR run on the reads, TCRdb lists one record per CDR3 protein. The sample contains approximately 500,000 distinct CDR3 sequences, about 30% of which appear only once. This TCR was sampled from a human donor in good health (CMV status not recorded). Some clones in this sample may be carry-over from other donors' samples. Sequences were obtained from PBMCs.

In DNA, the CDR3 is TGTGCCAGCAGCTCAACCGGACTAGCGGGAGTTGGCGAGCAGTACTTC. Translating gives CASSSTGLAGVGEQYF. The chain uses TRBV11-1 and TRBJ2-7; 13 nucleotides match TRBD2. V trimming: 4 bases; J trimming: 6 bases; junction bases outside the gene matches: 9. Germline V gene data show CDR1 as SGHAT and CDR2 as FQDESV (reference sequence). The CDR3 consists of 16 residues.